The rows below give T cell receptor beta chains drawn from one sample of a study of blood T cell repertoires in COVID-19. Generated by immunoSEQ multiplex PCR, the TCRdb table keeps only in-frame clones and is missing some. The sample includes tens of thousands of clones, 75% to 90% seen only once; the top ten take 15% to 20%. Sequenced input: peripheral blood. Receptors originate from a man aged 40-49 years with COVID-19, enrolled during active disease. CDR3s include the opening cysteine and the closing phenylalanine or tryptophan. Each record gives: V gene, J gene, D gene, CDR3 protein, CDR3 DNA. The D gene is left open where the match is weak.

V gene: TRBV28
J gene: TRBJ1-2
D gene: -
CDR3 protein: CASSLMADYGYTF
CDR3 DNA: TGTGCCAGCAGTTTAATGGCGGACTATGGCTACACCTTC

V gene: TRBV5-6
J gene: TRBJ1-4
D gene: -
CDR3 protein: CASSLGVNEKLFF
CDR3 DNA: TGTGCCAGCAGCTTAGGAGTTAATGAAAAACTGTTTTTT

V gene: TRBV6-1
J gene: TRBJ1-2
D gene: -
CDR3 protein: CASSEYSGPGGYGYTF
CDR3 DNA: TGTGCCAGCAGTGAATACAGTGGACCGGGGGGCTATGGCTACACCTTC

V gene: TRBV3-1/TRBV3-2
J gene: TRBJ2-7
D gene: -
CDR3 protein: CASSPGDGNYEQYF
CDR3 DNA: TGTGCCAGCAGCCCAGGGGACGGGAACTACGAGCAGTACTTC

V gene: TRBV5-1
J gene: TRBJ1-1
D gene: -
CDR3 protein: CASSFTGRNTEAFF
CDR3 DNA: TGCGCCAGCAGCTTTACAGGGAGGAACACTGAAGCTTTCTTT

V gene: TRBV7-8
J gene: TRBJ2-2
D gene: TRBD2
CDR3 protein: CASSLSGRTITGELFF
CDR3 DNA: TGTGCCAGCAGCCTTAGCGGGAGAACTATAACCGGGGAGCTGTTTTTT

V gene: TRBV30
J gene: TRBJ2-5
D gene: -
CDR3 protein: CAWTGLQETQYF
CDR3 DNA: TGTGCCTGGACCGGACTCCAAGAGACCCAGTACTTC

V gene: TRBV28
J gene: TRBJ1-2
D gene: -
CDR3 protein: CASFGGANYGYTF
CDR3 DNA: TGTGCCAGCTTTGGTGGGGCCAACTATGGCTACACCTTC

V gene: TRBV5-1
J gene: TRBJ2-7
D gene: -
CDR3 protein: CASSLNQAYEQYF
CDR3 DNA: TGCGCCAGCAGCTTGAACCAGGCTTACGAGCAGTACTTC

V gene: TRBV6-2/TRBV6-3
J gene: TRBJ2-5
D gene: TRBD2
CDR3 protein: CASSLGLAGGKGTQYF
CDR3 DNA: TGTGCCAGCAGTTTGGGACTAGCGGGGGGTAAGGGGACCCAGTACTTC

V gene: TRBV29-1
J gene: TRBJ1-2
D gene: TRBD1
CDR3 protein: CSVDDRAYGYTF
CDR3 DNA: TGCAGCGTTGATGACAGGGCCTATGGCTACACCTTC